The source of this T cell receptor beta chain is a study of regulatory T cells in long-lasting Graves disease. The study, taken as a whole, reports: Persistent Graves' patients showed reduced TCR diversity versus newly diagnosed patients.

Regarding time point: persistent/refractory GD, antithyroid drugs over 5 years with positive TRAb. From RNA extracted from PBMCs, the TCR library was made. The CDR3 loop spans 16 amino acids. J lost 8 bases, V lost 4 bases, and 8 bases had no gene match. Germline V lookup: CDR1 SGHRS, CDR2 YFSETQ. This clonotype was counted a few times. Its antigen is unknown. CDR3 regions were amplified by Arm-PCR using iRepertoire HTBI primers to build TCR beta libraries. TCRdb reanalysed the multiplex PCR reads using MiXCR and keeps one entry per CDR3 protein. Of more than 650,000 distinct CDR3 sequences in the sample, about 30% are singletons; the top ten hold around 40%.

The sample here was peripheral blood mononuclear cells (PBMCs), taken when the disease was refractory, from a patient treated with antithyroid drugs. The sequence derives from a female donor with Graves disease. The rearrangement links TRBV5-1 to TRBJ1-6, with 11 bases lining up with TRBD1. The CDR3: CASSLRDRGEDSPLHF. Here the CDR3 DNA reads TGCGCCAGCAGCCTAAGGGACAGGGGGGAGGATTCACCCCTCCACTTT.